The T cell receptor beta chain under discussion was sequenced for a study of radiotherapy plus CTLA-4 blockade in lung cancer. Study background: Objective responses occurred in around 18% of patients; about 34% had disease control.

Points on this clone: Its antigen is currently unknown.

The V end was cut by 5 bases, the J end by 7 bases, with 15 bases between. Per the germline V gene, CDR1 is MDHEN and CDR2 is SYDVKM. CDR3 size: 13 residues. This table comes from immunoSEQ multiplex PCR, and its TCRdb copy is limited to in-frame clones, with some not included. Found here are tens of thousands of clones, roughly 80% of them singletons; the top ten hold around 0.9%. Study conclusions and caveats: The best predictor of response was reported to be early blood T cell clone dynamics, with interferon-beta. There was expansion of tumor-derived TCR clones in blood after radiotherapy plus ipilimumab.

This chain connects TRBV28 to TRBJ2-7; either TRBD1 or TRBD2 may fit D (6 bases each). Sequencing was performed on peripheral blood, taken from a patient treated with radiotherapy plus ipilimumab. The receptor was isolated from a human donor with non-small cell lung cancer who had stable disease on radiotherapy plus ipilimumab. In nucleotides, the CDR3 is TGTGCCAGCAGTCCCGGAGGGGGTTTTGAGCAGTACTTC. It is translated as CASSPGGGFEQYF.